This T cell receptor (beta chain) originates from a study of cytomegalovirus exposure and HLA in healthy donors. General observations from the study: Previous analysis showed most TCR beta V segments were productive about 90% or about 30% of the time. On later analysis, the bulk of CMV-associated TCR beta chains appeared to be HLA-restricted.

Points on this clone: Its specificity is not known.

The PCR employed 60 Vbeta primers together with 13 Jbeta primers. The protocol was immunoSEQ multiplex PCR, while the TCRdb copy is restricted to in-frame clones and leaves out a portion. The repertoire holds under 150,000 clones, with roughly four fifths as singletons. The germline V gene encodes CDR1 SGHAT and CDR2 FQDESV (reference sequence). Trimming took 1 base from V and 2 from J; bases not matched to a gene: 7. The CDR3 contains 17 residues. The chain couples TRBV11-1 to TRBJ2-1; 8 bases are shared with TRBD2. The specimen was PBMCs. This clonotype originated in a male donor in good health and CMV-seropositive. In DNA form, the CDR3 reads TGTGCCAGCAGCTTAGTTGCGGGAGGAAAGGCCTACAATGAGCAGTTCTTC. This sequence encodes CASSLVAGGKAYNEQFF.